One sample yielded the 14 T cell receptor beta chains listed below, sequenced in a study of vaccination and CD4 T cells after COVID-19 (dated by TCRdb to 2022 to 2024). The library was generated by PCR. TCRdb names Illumina iSeq 100 as the instrument used. At the Johns Hopkins FTIC core, DNA from the cultured CD4+ T cells underwent TCR sequencing with the Oncomine TCR Beta short-read assay. The public reads were quality trimmed at Q25 with fastp and then assembled into clones with MiXCR by TCRdb, keeping productive beta chains. Each entry is one CDR3 protein sequence, shown with its most common DNA and genes. In all, the sample holds some 15,000 distinct CDR3 sequences, and approximately 80% of those were seen once. The leading ten clones occupy 9.6% of the sample. The treatment or condition label corresponds to: approximately 11-day PBMC culture with coronavirus spike peptide pools or control peptides (ViraFEST assay).

These receptors' targets are unknown. Sequencing was performed on CD4+ T cells from blood, cultured in vitro, taken after SARS-CoV-2 vaccination. Receptors originate from a human donor who received a COVID-19 vaccine.

The DNA for the CDR3 is TGTGCCAGTAGTATGGAGCGGGAGAGGAGTGAGCAGTTCTTC. Its protein is CASSMERERSEQFF. The chain uses TRBV19 and TRBJ2-1, with 8 bases fitting TRBD2. V lost 3 bases to trimming and J lost 9 bases; unmatched junction nucleotides: 7. This CDR3 has 14 residues. Germline CDR1 LNHDA, CDR2 SQIVND (reference sequence).

V gene TRBV20-1 combines with J gene TRBJ2-3; the D is unclear. This CDR3 has 16 amino acids. Germline V gene data show CDR1 as DFQATT and CDR2 as SNEGSKA (reference sequence). Between the trimmed V and J ends, which lost 0 bases and 0 bases, there was a span of 13 bases. The CDR3 region has the DNA TGCAGTGCTAGAGATCGCGCTATCTCTAGCACAGATACGCAGTATTTT. It translates to CSARDRAISSTDTQYF.

This clonotype was seen a single time. This chain uses TRBV5-1 with TRBJ2-5; D possibly corresponds to TRBD2 (5 bases). The CDR3 extends over 13 amino acids. Germline CDR1 SGHRS, CDR2 YFSETQ. Trimming took 4 bases from V and 4 from J, leaving 11 bases between them. As DNA, the CDR3 is TGCGCCAGCAGCCAGGACTTGGGAGAGACCCAGTACTTC. This gives the protein CASSQDLGETQYF.

The chain recombines TRBV27 with TRBJ1-1; D is uncertain. The length of the CDR3 is 13 residues. The germline gives CDR1 MNHEY, CDR2 SMNVEV (reference sequence). The V end lost 5 bases, the J end lost 1 base, and 8 bases lay between the germline ends. CDR3 coding DNA: TGTGCCAGCAGTCTAACCAAGAACACTGAAGCTTTCTTT. Residues: CASSLTKNTEAFF.

The chain couples TRBV24-1 to TRBJ1-1; 9 bases are a match to TRBD1. CDR1 KGHDR and CDR2 SFDVKD come from the germline V gene. The CDR3 spans 13 residues. Germline trimming cut 3 bases from V and 11 bases from J; bases unmatched to any gene: 6. The CDR3 loop reads CATSDTRTGAAFF. CDR3 nucleotide sequence: TGTGCCACCAGTGATACAAGGACAGGGGCCGCTTTCTTT.

The chain recombines TRBV20-1 with TRBJ1-2; D is unclear. The CDR3 contains 19 residues. The germline V gene encodes CDR1 DFQATT and CDR2 SNEGSKA (reference sequence). V lost 0 bases to trimming and J lost 0 bases, with 23 bases between them. DNA for the CDR3: TGCAGTGCTAGAGATCGCCGGGGTCGGGCTACTTTTACTAACTATGGCTACACCTTC. This encodes CSARDRRGRATFTNYGYTF.

This chain connects TRBV2 to TRBJ1-4; the D is unclear. This CDR3 is built from 14 residues. Germline lookup yields CDR1 SNHLY and CDR2 FYNNEI. Between the trimmed V and J ends, which lost 4 bases and 3 bases, there was a span of 9 bases. The CDR3 loop is CASSADGANEKLFF. The CDR3 coding sequence is TGTGCCAGCAGTGCGGACGGTGCTAATGAAAAACTGTTTTTT.

As to this clonotype: Sequence at one end of the junction differs from germline and may be a read error. The chain links TRBV12-3 or TRBV12-4 to TRBJ1-6, with 7 bases lining up with TRBD1. This CDR3 comprises 17 residues. The chain's CDR3 is CASGLGGRGYYNSPLHF. The CDR3 DNA follows: TGTGCCAGCGGTTTAGGGGGCCGTGGGTACTATAATTCACCCCTCCACTTT.

In nucleotides, the CDR3 is TGCAGTGCTAGGTTTACCGGGACTGAATATTCACCCCTCCACTTT. Translated: CSARFTGTEYSPLHF. The chain links TRBV20-1 to TRBJ1-6; D might be TRBD1 (5 bases). The germline V gene has CDR1 DFQATT and CDR2 SNEGSKA (reference sequence). V lost 3 bases and J 8 bases, leaving 17 bases between the germline ends. This CDR3 is 15 amino acids long.

The chain is built from TRBV20-1 and TRBJ2-3; TRBD2 matches 7 bases. The germline gives CDR1 DFQATT, CDR2 SNEGSKA (reference sequence). This CDR3 comprises 14 residues. After removal of 8 bases from V and 6 bases from J, the junction contained 14 bases not matched to a gene. DNA for the CDR3: TGCAGTCCACTCAGCGGGGTAGAAACGGATACGCAGTATTTT. Amino acid sequence: CSPLSGVETDTQYF.

This chain uses TRBV7-2 with TRBJ2-7; D ambiguous. V was cut by 6 bases and J by 3 bases, with 9 bases left in between. The CDR3 covers 12 residues. Germline CDR1 SGHTA, CDR2 FQGNSA. CDR3 sequence: CASRLGFYEQYF. Written as DNA, the CDR3 is TGTGCCAGCAGGCTGGGGTTCTACGAGCAGTACTTC.

The chain combines TRBV5-1 with TRBJ1-6, with 9 nucleotides matching TRBD1. The CDR3 is 17 residues long. V lost 5 bases, J lost 7 bases, and 13 bases stayed unmatched. CDR1 is SGHRS, CDR2 YFSETQ, per germline. The CDR3 reads CASSFTGTGLGNSPLHF. Here the CDR3 DNA reads TGCGCCAGCAGTTTCACCGGGACAGGGTTGGGGAATTCACCCCTCCACTTT. Complete variable domain (other parts from reference TRBV5-1 and TRBJ1-6): KAGVTQTPRYLIKTRGQQVTLSCSPISGHRSVSWYQQTPGQGLQFLFEYFSETQRNKGNFPGRFSGRQFSNSRSEMNVSTLELGDSALYLCASSFTGTGLGNSPLHFGNGTRLTVT.

This clonotype was observed a few times. J is TRBJ2-5 and V is TRBV18; the match to TRBD2 covers 9 bases. Germline V lookup: CDR1 KGHSH, CDR2 LQKENI. The CDR3 length is 15 residues. Trimming removed 2 bases from V and 1 base from J; junction bases left unmatched: 2. The CDR3 DNA reads as TGTGCCAGCTCACCAAATAGCGGGGGCCAAGAGACCCAGTACTTC. As protein: CASSPNSGGQETQYF.

Turning to this clonotype: At one end, the junction sequence differs from germline, possibly due to a read error. The chain joins TRBV24-1 to TRBJ2-2, with 7 bases lining up with TRBD1. The CDR3 totals 14 residues. Germline CDR1 and CDR2: KGHDR and SFDVKD. CDR3 bases: TGTGCCTCCAGGGGGACAGAGAACACCGGGGAGCTGTTTTTC. This gives the protein CASRGTENTGELFF.